The 24 T cell receptor beta chains below all came from one sample that was sequenced in a study of CD8 T cells in Susac syndrome. With random hexamers, roughly 0.45 to 1 ug RNA was reverse transcribed. TCRdb redid the calling of the immunoSEQ multiplex PCR reads with MiXCR, one entry per CDR3 protein. The sample lists about 200,000 distinct CDR3 sequences, 90% to 95% seen once, with about 0.094% in the top ten. The sample comprised CD4+ T cells from PBMCs. Source of these receptors: a human donor in good health.

This clonotype has just one count. J is TRBJ2-7 and V is TRBV5-4; TRBD1 aligns across 9 bases. With 3 bases clipped from V and 7 bases from J, the junction kept 11 bases outside the gene matches. This CDR3 contains 15 residues. The germline gives CDR1 SGHNT, CDR2 YYREEE (reference sequence). The CDR3 sequence is CASSSGTGISREQYV. CDR3 bases: TGTGCCAGCAGCTCCGGGACAGGGATTTCGAGGGAGCAGTACGTC.

V usage is TRBV20-1 and J usage is TRBJ2-1; 9 bases are shared with TRBD2. The length of the CDR3 is 16 residues. V trimming: 2 bases; J trimming: 4 bases; junction bases outside the gene matches: 9. CDR1 is DFQATT, CDR2 SNEGSKA, per germline (reference sequence). The CDR3 DNA follows: TGCAGTGCTAGATACCCCGGCCTAGCGGGATACAATGAGCAGTTCTTC. This sequence encodes CSARYPGLAGYNEQFF.

This clonotype was recorded once. The rearrangement uses TRBV20-1 and TRBJ2-1, with no clear D. Deletions cut 5 bases from V and 5 bases from J, with 13 bases between. The CDR3 has 13 residues. CDR1 is DFQATT, CDR2 SNEGSKA, per germline (reference sequence). The CDR3 is CSAPFPGDNEQFF. CDR3 sequence (DNA): TGCAGTGCTCCCTTCCCAGGCGACAATGAGCAGTTCTTC.

This chain joins TRBV19 and TRBJ2-3; the match to TRBD1 covers 8 bases. This CDR3 is built from 15 residues. The germline gives CDR1 LNHDA, CDR2 SQIVND (reference sequence). The ends lost 4 bases at V and 6 bases at J; junction bases unmatched: 9. The CDR3, as DNA: TGTGCCAGTAGTACCTCAGGGGGCTGGGGGGATACGCAGTATTTT. This gives the protein CASSTSGGWGDTQYF.

Only one count was recorded for this clonotype. The V and J genes are TRBV7-3 and TRBJ2-1; 7 nucleotides agree with TRBD2. Per the germline V gene, CDR1 is SGHTA and CDR2 is FQGTGA. With 2 bases clipped from V and 7 bases from J, the junction kept 17 bases outside the gene matches. The CDR3 contains 18 residues. The CDR3 here is CASSLWAGGPAGGNEQFF. The CDR3 nucleotides are TGTGCCAGCAGCTTATGGGCGGGCGGGCCGGCCGGGGGGAATGAGCAGTTCTTC.

J is TRBJ2-1 and V is TRBV29-1; no clear D gene. Between the trimmed V and J ends, which lost 5 bases and 0 bases, there was a span of 11 bases. This CDR3 comprises 14 residues. Germline V gene lookup returns CDR1 SQVTM and CDR2 ANQGSEA. The CDR3 nucleotides read TGCAGCGTTCTGGACGGGTACTCCTACAATGAGCAGTTCTTC. Its translation is CSVLDGYSYNEQFF.

The chain uses TRBV4-3 and TRBJ2-7; unclear D gene. Germline-derived CDR1 and CDR2 are LGHNA and YSLEER. This CDR3 is 15 amino acids long. The V gene lost 0 bases and the J gene lost 0 bases, with 9 bases spanning the gap. DNA of the CDR3: TGCGCCAGCAGCCAAGATCATGGCATCTCCTACGAGCAGTACTTC. It codes for CASSQDHGISYEQYF.

The CDR3 region is CSAPGRRANYGYTF. CDR3 sequence (DNA): TGCAGTGCTCCAGGACGGAGAGCTAACTATGGCTACACCTTC. The V call is TRBV20-1, the J call TRBJ1-2; D remains unclear. Germline CDR1 is DFQATT and CDR2 is SNEGSKA (reference sequence). The V end lost 5 bases, the J end lost 0 bases, and 13 bases lay between the germline ends. The CDR3 runs 14 residues.

J is TRBJ2-3 and V is TRBV9, with D possibly being TRBD2 (6 bases). CDR3 length: 13 residues. Germline CDR1 SGDLS, CDR2 YYNGEE. With 0 bases removed from V and 5 bases from J, the gap between germline ends came to 7 bases. CDR3 sequence reads: CASSVVAEDTQYF. In nucleotides, the CDR3 is TGTGCCAGCAGCGTAGTAGCGGAAGATACGCAGTATTTT.

The chain links TRBV9 to TRBJ1-2; D gene uncertain. Germline V gene data show CDR1 as SGDLS and CDR2 as YYNGEE. V dropped 3 bases and J dropped 0 bases, with 6 bases sitting between them. This CDR3 spans 13 amino acids. This chain's CDR3 is CASSAGPNYGYTF. CDR3 nucleotides: TGTGCCAGCAGCGCTGGGCCTAACTATGGCTACACCTTC.

The chain has TRBV7-2 and TRBJ2-1; 9 bases fit TRBD1. This CDR3 spans 15 amino acids. Looked up from germline, CDR1 is SGHTA and CDR2 is FQGNSA. V lost 5 bases and J lost 5; bases outside the gene matches: 7. Written as DNA, the CDR3 is TGTGCCAGCAGCATCAGGGACAGGGAGGACAATGAGCAGTTCTTC. Protein: CASSIRDREDNEQFF.

The rearrangement links TRBV5-1 to TRBJ1-5, with a weak D call TRBD1 (5 bases). V lost 4 bases and J lost 6, with 11 bases in between. CDR3 length: 13 amino acids. Germline CDR1 reads SGHRS; CDR2 reads YFSETQ. The CDR3 spells CASSTDQGQPQHF. The DNA of the CDR3 is TGCGCCAGCAGCACCGACCAGGGTCAGCCCCAGCATTTT. The entire variable domain, with the rest obtained from reference TRBV5-1 and TRBJ1-5, is as follows: KAGVTQTPRYLIKTRGQQVTLSCSPISGHRSVSWYQQTPGQGLQFLFEYFSETQRNKGNFPGRFSGRQFSNSRSEMNVSTLELGDSALYLCASSTDQGQPQHFGDGTRLSIL.

This chain uses TRBV3-1 with TRBJ1-2; D is unresolved. This CDR3 contains 12 residues. Germline V lookup: CDR1 LGHDT, CDR2 YNNKEL (reference sequence). V was cut by 5 bases and J by 8 bases, with 12 bases left in between. The CDR3 sequence is CASSSQRGGYTF. For the CDR3, the DNA is TGTGCCAGCAGCTCACAGCGCGGGGGCTACACCTTC.

This chain connects TRBV5-1 to TRBJ2-5; tentatively, D is TRBD1 or TRBD2 (5 bases each). V lost 3 bases and J 1 base, leaving 10 bases between the germline ends. The CDR3 contains 14 residues. Germline CDR1 is SGHRS and CDR2 is YFSETQ. The CDR3 loop is CASSWGRIQETQYF. Written as DNA, the CDR3 is TGCGCCAGCAGCTGGGGACGGATCCAAGAGACCCAGTACTTC.

This sequence joins TRBV28 and TRBJ2-1, with D tentatively TRBD1 (5 bases). The germline V and J ends were trimmed by 3 bases and 6 bases, with 9 bases remaining between them. Per the germline V gene, CDR1 is MDHEN and CDR2 is SYDVKM. The CDR3 loop spans 13 amino acids. The CDR3 spells CASSLSRVNEQFF. CDR3 bases: TGTGCCAGCAGTTTGAGCAGGGTCAATGAGCAGTTCTTC. The full variable domain, rest sourced from reference TRBV28 and TRBJ2-1, is DVKVTQSSRYLVKRTGEKVFLECVQDMDHENMFWYRQDPGLGLRLIYFSYDVKMKEKGDIPEGYSVSREKKERFSLILESASTNQTSMYLCASSLSRVNEQFFGPGTRLTVL.

V gene TRBV3-1 combines with J gene TRBJ2-3; D remains ambiguous. CDR1 is LGHDT, CDR2 YNNKEL, per germline (reference sequence). The CDR3 has 12 amino acids. The V and J ends lost 1 base and 6 bases respectively, with 5 bases between them. The CDR3: CASSQVSDTQYF. CDR3 sequence (DNA): TGTGCCAGCAGCCAAGTTTCGGATACGCAGTATTTT.

The chain joins TRBV14 to TRBJ2-7; 7 bases are shared with TRBD1. Germline CDR1 reads SGHDN; CDR2 reads FVKESK. This CDR3 is 15 amino acids long. J gave up 0 bases and V 4 bases, and 6 bases lay outside the gene matches. CDR3: CASSLGTVDSYEQYF. In nucleotides, the CDR3 is TGTGCCAGCAGCCTCGGGACAGTGGACTCCTACGAGCAGTACTTC.

The V gene is TRBV29-1, the J gene TRBJ2-1; 9 positions agree with TRBD1. This CDR3 is built from 14 residues. Germline CDR1 SQVTM, CDR2 ANQGSEA. J gave up 6 bases and V 2 bases, and 5 bases lay outside the gene matches. CDR3 bases: TGCAGCGTTGAACAGGGACAGGGTGTCAATGAGCAGTTCTTC. The encoded protein is CSVEQGQGVNEQFF.

CDR3 sequence: CAISVGQGMGTDTQYF. In DNA form, the CDR3 reads TGTGCCATCAGTGTGGGACAGGGGATGGGCACAGATACGCAGTATTTT. J is TRBJ2-3 and V is TRBV10-3, with 10 bases lining up with TRBD1. J was trimmed by 1 base and V by 4 bases; bases with no gene match: 5. Germline V gene lookup returns CDR1 ENHRY and CDR2 SYGVKD. The CDR3 spans 16 residues.

This rearrangement joins TRBV27 to TRBJ1-1; weak D call: TRBD1 (5 bases). Germline V gene sequence: CDR1 MNHEY, CDR2 SMNVEV (reference sequence). This CDR3 has 13 amino acids. The ends were cut back, 5 bases at V and 5 bases at J, with 12 bases in the middle. DNA of the CDR3: TGTGCCAGCAGTCGGGGCCGGCGGACTGAAGCTTTCTTT. Translating it yields CASSRGRRTEAFF.

The rearrangement uses TRBV4-3 and TRBJ2-1; D possibly corresponds to TRBD2 (6 bases). The ends were cut back, 0 bases at V and 7 bases at J, with 16 bases in the middle. The CDR3 has 16 amino acids. CDR1 is LGHNA and CDR2 is YSLEER in the germline V gene. The CDR3 loop reads CASSQDRRGRGNEQFF. DNA of the CDR3: TGCGCCAGCAGCCAAGATCGGCGGGGTCGAGGGAATGAGCAGTTCTTC.

The chain carries TRBV13 and TRBJ2-4; possibly TRBD1 for D (6 bases). There are 12 residues in the CDR3. Trimming stripped 5 bases from V and 9 bases from J, with 11 bases between. Germline CDR1 reads PRHDT; CDR2 reads FYEKMQ (reference sequence). CDR3: CASSLGQLIQYF. Written as DNA, the CDR3 is TGTGCCAGCAGCCTTGGACAGCTCATTCAGTACTTC.

This sequence joins TRBV30 and TRBJ2-3, with TRBD2 matching 10 bases. The CDR3 spans 15 residues. Trimming took 8 bases from V and 3 from J; bases not matched to a gene: 11. Per the germline V gene, CDR1 is GTSNPN and CDR2 is SVGIG (reference sequence). DNA of the CDR3: TGTGCCCACAACCCGCTAGCGGGAGAAACAGATACGCAGTATTTT. It encodes CAHNPLAGETDTQYF.

The chain carries TRBV28 and TRBJ2-7; D is perhaps TRBD1 (6 bases). Germline assignment: CDR1 MDHEN and CDR2 SYDVKM. V was pared by 5 bases and J by 7 bases, with 15 bases between. The CDR3 totals 13 residues. The CDR3 protein is CASSPPGAGEQYF. The CDR3 coding sequence is TGTGCCAGCAGTCCTCCAGGGGCTGGGGAGCAGTACTTC.